This TCR beta chain was obtained from a study of cytomegalovirus exposure and HLA in healthy donors. General study points: Analysis performed later found 16,000 or so TCR beta sequences associated with HLA alleles at 0.05 false discovery rate. In vitro experiments confirmed that three CMV-associated chains were specific for CMV antigens.

Use of 60 Vbeta and 13 Jbeta primers characterized the PCR. Measured with immunoSEQ multiplex PCR; TCRdb has only the in-frame clones, and not every one. Among under 250,000 clones listed, around 80% were seen once. The trim removed 6 bases at V and 5 bases at J, leaving 9 bases unmatched. The CDR3 is made up of 14 amino acids. CDR1 is MNHEY, CDR2 SVGAGI, per germline. About this clone: Its specificity is not known.

The chain employs TRBV6-5 and TRBJ1-1; TRBD1 matches 7 bases. The specimen sequenced was PBMCs. The sequence derives from a man in his late teens or twenties in good health and CMV-seronegative. The CDR3 DNA reads TGTGCCAGCAGAGACAGGGTCCGGGGGACTGAAGCTTTCTTT. Protein sequence: CASRDRVRGTEAFF.